The 13 T cell receptor beta chains below come from one sample, sequenced in a study of T-cell reconstitution after alpha-beta-depleted transplantation in children. Unique molecular identifiers were incorporated during preparation of the TCRbeta library. TCRdb reprocessed the PCR reads via MiXCR and lists one record per CDR3 protein. The repertoire holds a few hundred thousand distinct CDR3 sequences, with under 15% as singletons. This specimen consisted of PBMCs, mostly from graft donor cells, obtained 360 days after TCRalphabeta/CD19-depleted stem cell transplant. All receptors derive from a male patient younger than 18 who had a stem cell transplant for acute myeloid leukemia, so the T cells may come from the graft donor.

V usage is TRBV9 and J usage is TRBJ2-3; D is unresolved. Germline loops: CDR1 SGDLS, CDR2 YYNGEE. Trimming removed 4 bases from V and 2 bases from J, with 14 bases in between. CDR3 length: 15 amino acids. The CDR3 spells CASSPKTAVTDTQYF. CDR3 DNA: TGTGCCAGCAGCCCCAAGACCGCGGTCACAGATACGCAGTATTTT.

This clonotype has ten or more counts. The rearrangement joins TRBV27 to TRBJ2-3; tentative D call: TRBD1 (5 bases). CDR3 length: 13 residues. The V gene lost 2 bases and the J gene lost 10 bases, with 13 bases spanning the gap. The germline gives CDR1 MNHEY, CDR2 SMNVEV (reference sequence). The CDR3 DNA follows: TGTGCCAGCAGTTTAAGGTCCAGGGTGGCGCAGTATTTT. This sequence encodes CASSLRSRVAQYF.

This clonotype was seen at least ten times. The rearrangement uses TRBV5-1 and TRBJ2-2; D perhaps matches TRBD1 (6 bases). The CDR3 spans 15 residues. Germline loops: CDR1 SGHRS, CDR2 YFSETQ. CDR3 region: CATSRDTSNTGELFF. The CDR3 DNA reads TGCGCAACTTCCCGGGACACTTCGAACACCGGGGAGCTGTTTTTT. The full variable domain, rest sourced from reference TRBV5-1 and TRBJ2-2, is KAGVTQTPRYLIKTRGQQVTLSCSPISGHRSVSWYQQTPGQGLQFLFEYFSETQRNKGNFPGRFSGRQFSNSRSEMNVSTLELGDSALYLCATSRDTSNTGELFFGEGSRLTVL.

The table lists this clonotype with many counts. The chain couples TRBV4-3 to TRBJ2-1, with TRBD2 as a possible D gene (6 bases). This CDR3 has 14 amino acids. Germline loops: CDR1 LGHNA, CDR2 YSLEER. V was trimmed by 0 bases and J by 8 bases, leaving 11 bases between them. The CDR3, as DNA: TGCGCCAGCAGCCAAGAGGTGCGGGGCTATGAGCAGTTCTTC. This sequence encodes CASSQEVRGYEQFF.

This clonotype showed up just a few times. V gene TRBV7-2 combines with J gene TRBJ2-3, with unresolved D. This CDR3 contains 16 residues. Trimming left V 4 bases short and J 1 base short, with 15 bases between. The germline V gene has CDR1 SGHTA and CDR2 FQGNSA. The CDR3 is CASSWVLRGGTDTQYF. The CDR3 DNA follows: TGTGCCAGCAGCTGGGTCCTTAGAGGTGGCACAGATACGCAGTATTTT.

V is TRBV15 and J is TRBJ1-3, with D perhaps matching TRBD1 (5 bases). This CDR3 has 13 residues. Germline V lookup: CDR1 LNHNV, CDR2 YYDKDF (reference sequence). V shed 5 bases and J shed 4 bases, with 9 bases lying between them. For the CDR3, the DNA is TGTGCCACCAGCCTTGGGGGGGGAAACACCATATATTTT. It yields the protein CATSLGGGNTIYF. The variable domain in full, with the rest retrieved from reference TRBV15 and TRBJ1-3, is DAMVIQNPRYQVTQFGKPVTLSCSQTLNHNVMYWYQQKSSQAPKLLFHYYDKDFNNEADTPDNFQSRRPNTSFCFLDIRSPGLGDTAMYLCATSLGGGNTIYFGEGSWLTVV.

J is TRBJ2-1 and V is TRBV29-1; D assignment may be TRBD1 or TRBD2 (5 bases each). Trimming left V 4 bases short and J 8 bases short, with 18 bases between. CDR1 is SQVTM and CDR2 is ANQGSEA in the germline V gene. CDR3 length: 14 residues. The CDR3: CSVGDVPPDDEQFF. In DNA form, the CDR3 reads TGCAGCGTTGGGGACGTTCCCCCCGACGATGAGCAGTTCTTC.

This clonotype came up many times. The rearrangement joins TRBV15 to TRBJ2-2; possible D gene TRBD2, 6 bases. The CDR3 consists of 15 residues. Germline V gives CDR1 LNHNV, CDR2 YYDKDF (reference sequence). Trimming removed 0 bases from V and 8 bases from J, with 13 bases in between. The CDR3 sequence is CATSRDLTSKGELFF. The DNA of the CDR3 is TGTGCCACCAGCAGAGATCTTACTAGCAAAGGGGAGCTGTTTTTT.

This rearrangement joins TRBV20-1 to TRBJ2-2; TRBD1 is a possible D gene (7 bases). Germline V gene sequence: CDR1 DFQATT, CDR2 SNEGSKA (reference sequence). This CDR3 has 14 amino acids. Trimming removed 2 bases from V and 6 bases from J, with 13 bases in between. This chain's CDR3 is CSARRQGGAGELFF. CDR3 sequence (DNA): TGCAGTGCTAGAAGACAGGGAGGAGCCGGGGAGCTGTTTTTT.

This clonotype was counted ten times or more. V gene TRBV4-3 combines with J gene TRBJ2-2, with D possibly matching TRBD1 (5 bases). The length of the CDR3 is 15 residues. The V end lost 2 bases, the J end lost 4 bases, and 11 bases lay between the germline ends. In germline, CDR1 is LGHNA, CDR2 YSLEER. DNA of the CDR3: TGCGCCAGCAGCCAACAGGGTACGAGCACCGGGGAGCTGTTTTTT. This translates into CASSQQGTSTGELFF.

This clonotype was counted between two and nine times. The CDR3 is CASSYLLAGLAYEQYF. The CDR3 coding sequence is TGTGCCAGCAGTTACTTACTAGCGGGACTCGCCTACGAGCAGTACTTC. The chain couples TRBV6-5 to TRBJ2-7; 10 positions agree with TRBD2. Germline V gene data show CDR1 as MNHEY and CDR2 as SVGAGI. V dropped 1 base and J dropped 2; count of bases not matched to a gene: 5. The CDR3 has 16 residues.

This clonotype was counted between two and nine times. In DNA, the CDR3 is TGTGCCAGCAGTTTCGGGTTTGGGGAGACCCAGTACTTC. It is translated as CASSFGFGETQYF. This chain connects TRBV12-3 or TRBV12-4 to TRBJ2-5; D is uncertain. The CDR3 contains 13 residues. Trimming shortened V by 3 bases and J by 5 bases, and 10 bases separated the two germline ends.

This clonotype has ten or more counts. The gene calls are TRBV7-3 and TRBJ2-1, with D hard to call. This CDR3 is built from 16 residues. Germline-derived CDR1 and CDR2 are SGHTA and FQGTGA. Trimming stripped 3 bases from V and 2 bases from J, with 14 bases between. CDR3 DNA: TGTGCCAGCAGCTTCCGTGGCGATGTCCCCTACAATGAGCAGTTCTTC. Amino acids: CASSFRGDVPYNEQFF.